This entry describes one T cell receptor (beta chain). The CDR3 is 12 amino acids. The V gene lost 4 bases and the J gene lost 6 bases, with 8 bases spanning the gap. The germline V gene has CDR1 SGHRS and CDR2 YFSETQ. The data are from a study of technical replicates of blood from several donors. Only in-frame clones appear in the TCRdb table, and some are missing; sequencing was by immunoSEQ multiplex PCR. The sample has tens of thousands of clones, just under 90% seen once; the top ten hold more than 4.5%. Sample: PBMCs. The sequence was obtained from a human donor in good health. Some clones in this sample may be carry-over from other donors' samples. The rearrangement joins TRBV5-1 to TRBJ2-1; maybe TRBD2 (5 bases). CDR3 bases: TGCGCCAGCAGCGTTACTAGCAATGAGCAGTTCTTC. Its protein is CASSVTSNEQFF.